Below are 8 T cell receptor beta chains sequenced from a single sample in a study of regulatory T cells in long-lasting Graves disease. Described time point: newly diagnosed GD, antithyroid drugs for less than 3 months. The TCR library used RNA extracted from PBMCs. iRepertoire HTBI primers and Arm-PCR of CDR3 regions built TCR beta libraries. TCRdb processed the multiplex PCR reads anew with MiXCR; each CDR3 protein has one entry. Of about 400,000 distinct CDR3 sequences detected, roughly a sixth appear once; the ten largest clones hold 22%. The sample consisted of peripheral blood mononuclear cells (PBMCs), taken at new diagnosis, from a patient treated with antithyroid drugs. The receptors come from a female donor with Graves disease.

This clonotype was picked up many times. The chain is built from TRBV4-1 and TRBJ2-5; tentative D call: TRBD2 (5 bases). This CDR3 has 14 residues. The V gene's germline CDR1 is MGHRA and CDR2 YSYEKL. Trimming cost V 2 bases and J 5 bases, with 12 bases left between them. The CDR3 loop reads CASSQIEGFETQYF. CDR3 DNA: TGCGCCAGCAGCCAAATCGAGGGTTTCGAGACCCAGTACTTC.

This clonotype was observed at least ten times. The V and J genes are TRBV11-2 and TRBJ2-2; either TRBD1 or TRBD2 may supply D (5 bases each). Trimming pared 5 bases from V and 0 bases from J, leaving 25 bases between. This CDR3 contains 20 residues. Germline CDR1 is SGHAT and CDR2 is FQNNGV. Here the CDR3 DNA reads TGTGCCAGCAGCCTGGGACGGCTCCTGACCCACGCATCGAACACCGGGGAGCTGTTTTTT. This codes for CASSLGRLLTHASNTGELFF.

In its sample, this clonotype was seen many times. This chain connects TRBV15 to TRBJ1-5; TRBD1 agrees at 9 bases. Per germline, CDR1 LNHNV and CDR2 YYDKDF (reference sequence). CDR3 size: 16 residues. V lost 1 base, J lost 2 bases, and 3 bases stayed unmatched. CDR3 sequence: CATSRVDRGGNQPQHF. For the CDR3, the DNA is TGTGCCACCAGCAGAGTGGACAGGGGAGGCAATCAGCCCCAGCATTTT.

This clonotype was picked up a small number of times. J is TRBJ2-3 and V is TRBV19; TRBD2 aligns across 8 bases. V shed 4 bases, J shed 1 base, and the junction held 4 bases outside the gene matches. Germline lookup yields CDR1 LNHDA and CDR2 SQIVND (reference sequence). The length of the CDR3 is 15 residues. As DNA, the CDR3 is TGTGCCAGTAGTACCAGCGGGAGCGGCACAGATACGCAGTATTTT. Residues: CASSTSGSGTDTQYF.

The CDR3 DNA sequence: TGTGCCAGCAGCTTTGGGGGCCTCAGGGAGACCCAGTACTTC. As protein: CASSFGGLRETQYF. The J gene is TRBJ2-1, the V gene TRBV11-2; tentative D call: TRBD1 (6 bases). TRBJ2-5 explains the end of the DNA better; the J call may be wrong. The CDR3 extends over 14 amino acids. Per the germline V gene, CDR1 is SGHAT and CDR2 is FQNNGV.

The chain is built from TRBV6-2 or TRBV6-3 and TRBJ1-2; the D gene is possibly TRBD1 (5 bases). Germline CDR1 is MNHEY and CDR2 is SVGEGT. With 11 bases removed from V and 8 bases from J, the gap between germline ends came to 18 bases. This CDR3 spans 12 amino acids. CDR3 nucleotide sequence: TGTGCCGCAACCGGCGGGGGGAAAGGCTACACCTTC. Its protein product is CAATGGGKGYTF.

Many counts were recorded for this clonotype. The genes are TRBV13 and TRBJ2-7; TRBD1 agrees at 9 bases. Trimming took 4 bases from V and 4 from J; bases not matched to a gene: 17. The CDR3 length is 18 residues. CDR1 PRHDT and CDR2 FYEKMQ come from the germline V gene (reference sequence). The CDR3 DNA is TGTGCCAGCAGCTCGAGGGAACCCCTTACAGGGGGCGAGTACGAGCAGTACTTC. Its translation: CASSSREPLTGGEYEQYF.

This chain joins TRBV5-1 and TRBJ2-3; TRBD2 aligns across 13 bases. The CDR3 contains 17 residues. The V segment lost 4 bases and the J segment 2 bases; nucleotides outside the gene matches: 7. CDR1 is SGHRS, CDR2 YFSETQ, per germline. The CDR3 is CASSRLAGGRNTDTQYF. DNA for the CDR3: TGCGCCAGCAGCAGACTAGCGGGGGGCCGTAACACAGATACGCAGTATTTT.